This T cell receptor beta chain originates from a study of shared clonotypes between healthy human individuals. General study points: Sampling involved blood alone; tissue repertoires likely differ. Clonotypes shared by all four sorted-subset donors had higher generation probabilities than non-shared clonotypes.

The DNA input per sorted-subset replicate PCR was 150 to 200 ng, corresponding to some 30,000 T cell genomes. Only in-frame clones appear in the TCRdb table, and some are missing; sequencing was by immunoSEQ multiplex PCR. Of around 720,000 clones listed, around 78% are singletons. Turning to this clone: Its target is unknown.

Splitting the CD4+ cells yielded a CD45RA+ naive subset and a CD45RA-negative memory subset. The clonotype comes from a woman aged 25-40 years in good health. Sequencing was done on a sample of memory CD4+ T cells sorted from blood. Subset denoted: CD45RA-negative fraction.

For the CDR3, the DNA is TGCAGCGTTTTCGCCGGGACTCGGAACACCGGGGAGCTGTTTTTT. It yields the protein CSVFAGTRNTGELFF. This rearrangement joins TRBV29-1 to TRBJ2-2; a possible D gene is TRBD2 (6 bases). V was shortened by 5 bases and J by 1 base, with 14 bases between the two germline ends. The CDR3 is 15 amino acids. Germline CDR1 is SQVTM and CDR2 is ANQGSEA.